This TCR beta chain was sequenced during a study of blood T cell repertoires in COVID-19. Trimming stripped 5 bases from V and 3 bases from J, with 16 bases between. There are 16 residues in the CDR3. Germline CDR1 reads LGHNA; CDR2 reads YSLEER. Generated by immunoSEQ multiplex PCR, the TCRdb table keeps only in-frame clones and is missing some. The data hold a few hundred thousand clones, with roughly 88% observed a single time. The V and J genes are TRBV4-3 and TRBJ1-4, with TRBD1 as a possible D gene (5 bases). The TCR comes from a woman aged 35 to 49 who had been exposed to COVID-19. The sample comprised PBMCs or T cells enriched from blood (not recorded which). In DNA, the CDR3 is TGCGCCAGCAGCGCCACTGGGGAAGGGGCTAATGAAAAACTGTTTTTT. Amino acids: CASSATGEGANEKLFF.